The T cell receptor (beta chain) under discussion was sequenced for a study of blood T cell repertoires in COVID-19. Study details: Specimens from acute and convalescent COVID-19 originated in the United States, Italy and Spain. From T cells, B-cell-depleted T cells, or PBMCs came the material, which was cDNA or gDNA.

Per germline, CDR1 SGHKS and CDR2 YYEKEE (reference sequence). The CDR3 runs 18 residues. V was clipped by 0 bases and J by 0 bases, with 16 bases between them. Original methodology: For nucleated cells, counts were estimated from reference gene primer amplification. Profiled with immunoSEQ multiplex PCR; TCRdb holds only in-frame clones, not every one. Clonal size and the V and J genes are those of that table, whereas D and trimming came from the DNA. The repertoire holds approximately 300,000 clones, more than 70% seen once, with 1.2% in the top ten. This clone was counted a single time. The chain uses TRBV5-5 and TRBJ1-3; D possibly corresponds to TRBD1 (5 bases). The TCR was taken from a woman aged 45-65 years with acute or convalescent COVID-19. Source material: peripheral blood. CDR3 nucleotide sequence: TGTGCCAGCAGCTTGGAATATGGGGCCGAGTCCTCTGGAAACACCATATATTTT. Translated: CASSLEYGAESSGNTIYF.